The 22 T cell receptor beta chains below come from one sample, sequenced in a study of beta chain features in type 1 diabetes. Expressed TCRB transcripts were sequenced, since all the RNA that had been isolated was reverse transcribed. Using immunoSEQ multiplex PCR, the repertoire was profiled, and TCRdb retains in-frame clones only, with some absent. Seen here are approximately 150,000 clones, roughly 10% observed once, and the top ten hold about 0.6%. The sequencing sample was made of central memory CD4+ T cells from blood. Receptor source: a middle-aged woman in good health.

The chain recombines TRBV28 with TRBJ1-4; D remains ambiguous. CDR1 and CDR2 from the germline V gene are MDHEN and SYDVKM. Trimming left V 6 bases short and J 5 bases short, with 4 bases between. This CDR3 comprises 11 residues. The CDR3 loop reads CASRENEKLFF. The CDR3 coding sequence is TGTGCCAGCAGAGAGAATGAAAAACTGTTTTTT. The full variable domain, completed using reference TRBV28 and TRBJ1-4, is DVKVTQSSRYLVKRTGEKVFLECVQDMDHENMFWYRQDPGLGLRLIYFSYDVKMKEKGDIPEGYSVSREKKERFSLILESASTNQTSMYLCASRENEKLFFGSGTQLSVL.

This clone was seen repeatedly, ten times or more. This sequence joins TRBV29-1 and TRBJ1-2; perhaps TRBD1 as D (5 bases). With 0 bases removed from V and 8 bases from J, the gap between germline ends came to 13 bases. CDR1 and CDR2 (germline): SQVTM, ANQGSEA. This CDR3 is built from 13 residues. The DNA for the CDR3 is TGCAGCGTTGAAGATCACAGGCCCTGGGGCTACACCTTC. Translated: CSVEDHRPWGYTF.

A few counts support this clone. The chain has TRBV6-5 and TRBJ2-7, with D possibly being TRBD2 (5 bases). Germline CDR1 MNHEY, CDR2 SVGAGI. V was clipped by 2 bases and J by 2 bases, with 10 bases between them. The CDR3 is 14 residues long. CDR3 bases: TGTGCCAGCAGTTACGGGAGCAGACCCTACGAGCAGTACTTC. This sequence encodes CASSYGSRPYEQYF.

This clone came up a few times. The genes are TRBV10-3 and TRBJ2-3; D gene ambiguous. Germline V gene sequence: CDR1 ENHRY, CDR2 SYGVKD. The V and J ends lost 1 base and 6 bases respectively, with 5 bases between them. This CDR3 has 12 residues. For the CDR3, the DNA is TGTGCCATCAGTGAGTTCCGGGATACGCAGTATTTT. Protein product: CAISEFRDTQYF.

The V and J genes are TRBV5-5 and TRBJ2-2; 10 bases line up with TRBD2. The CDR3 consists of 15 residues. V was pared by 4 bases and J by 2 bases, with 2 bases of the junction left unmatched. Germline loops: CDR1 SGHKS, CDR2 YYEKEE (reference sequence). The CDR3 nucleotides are TGTGCCAGCAGCCTACTAGCGGGAAACACCGGGGAGCTGTTTTTT. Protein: CASSLLAGNTGELFF.

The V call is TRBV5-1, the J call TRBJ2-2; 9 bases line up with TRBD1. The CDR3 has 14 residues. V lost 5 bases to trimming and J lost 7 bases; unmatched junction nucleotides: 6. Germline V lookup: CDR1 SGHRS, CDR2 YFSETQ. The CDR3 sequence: CASSLDRGHGELFF. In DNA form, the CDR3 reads TGCGCCAGCAGTCTGGACAGGGGTCACGGGGAGCTGTTTTTT.

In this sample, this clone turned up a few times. The CDR3 region is CASSLALRASGGENEQFF. DNA of the CDR3: TGTGCCAGCAGCTTGGCCCTGCGTGCTAGCGGGGGGGAGAATGAGCAGTTCTTC. The chain carries TRBV5-4 and TRBJ2-1, with TRBD2 matching 12 bases. V dropped 0 bases and J dropped 7; count of bases not matched to a gene: 11. Germline lookup yields CDR1 SGHNT and CDR2 YYREEE (reference sequence). The CDR3 consists of 18 residues.

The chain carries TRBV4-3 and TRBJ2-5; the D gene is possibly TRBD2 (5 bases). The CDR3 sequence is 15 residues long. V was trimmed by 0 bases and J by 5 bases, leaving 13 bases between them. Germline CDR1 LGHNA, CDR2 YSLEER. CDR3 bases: TGCGCCAGCAGCCAAGACTCGGGCGGCGGGGAGACCCAGTACTTC. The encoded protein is CASSQDSGGGETQYF.

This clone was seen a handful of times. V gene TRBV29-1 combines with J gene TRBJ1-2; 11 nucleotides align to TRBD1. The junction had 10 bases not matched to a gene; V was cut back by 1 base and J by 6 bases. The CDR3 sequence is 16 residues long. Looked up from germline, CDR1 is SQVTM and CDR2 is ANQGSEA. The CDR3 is CSVEVTPGQGVHGYTF. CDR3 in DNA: TGCAGCGTTGAAGTTACCCCGGGACAGGGGGTTCATGGCTACACCTTC.

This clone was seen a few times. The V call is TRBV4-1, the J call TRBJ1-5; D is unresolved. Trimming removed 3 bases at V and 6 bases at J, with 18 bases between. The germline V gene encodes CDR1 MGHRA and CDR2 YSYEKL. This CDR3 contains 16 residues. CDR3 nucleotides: TGCGCCAGCAGCCAGGGTTTTAGCAGAGGGCCTCAGCCCCAGCATTTT. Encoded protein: CASSQGFSRGPQPQHF.

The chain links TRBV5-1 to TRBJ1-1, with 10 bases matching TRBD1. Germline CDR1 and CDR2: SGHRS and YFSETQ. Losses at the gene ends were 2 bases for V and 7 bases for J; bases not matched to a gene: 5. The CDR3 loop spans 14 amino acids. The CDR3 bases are TGCGCCAGCAGCTTCCAAGGACAGGGGGTTGAAGCTTTCTTT. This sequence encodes CASSFQGQGVEAFF.

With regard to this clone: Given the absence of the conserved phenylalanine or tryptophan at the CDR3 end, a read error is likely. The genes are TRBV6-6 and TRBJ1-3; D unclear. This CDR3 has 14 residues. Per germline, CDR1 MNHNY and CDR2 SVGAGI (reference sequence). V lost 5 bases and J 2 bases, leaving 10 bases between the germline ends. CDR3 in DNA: TGTGCCAGCAGTCGGGGATCCCCTGGAAACACCATATATCTT. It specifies CASSRGSPGNTIYL.

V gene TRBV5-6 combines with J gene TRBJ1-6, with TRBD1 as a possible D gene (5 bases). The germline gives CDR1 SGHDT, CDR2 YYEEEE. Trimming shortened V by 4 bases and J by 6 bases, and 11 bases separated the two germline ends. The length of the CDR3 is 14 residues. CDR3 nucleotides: TGTGCCAGCAGCCTGCTACAGGTTAATTCACCCCTCCACTTT. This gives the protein CASSLLQVNSPLHF.

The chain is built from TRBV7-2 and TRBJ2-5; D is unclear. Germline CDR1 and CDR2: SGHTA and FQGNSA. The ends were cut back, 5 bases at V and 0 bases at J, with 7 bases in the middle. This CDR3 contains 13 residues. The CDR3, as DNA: TGTGCCAGCAGCGTGCAGTACCAAGAGACCCAGTACTTC. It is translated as CASSVQYQETQYF.

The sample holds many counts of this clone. CDR3 nucleotides: TGTGCCAGCAGCAGTCAAGCGGGGGCGGCAGATACGCAGTATTTT. Residues: CASSSQAGAADTQYF. V is TRBV13 and J is TRBJ2-3; 8 bases align to TRBD2. The CDR3 contains 15 residues. The trim removed 5 bases at V and 4 bases at J, leaving 8 bases unmatched. CDR1 and CDR2 from the germline V gene are PRHDT and FYEKMQ (reference sequence).

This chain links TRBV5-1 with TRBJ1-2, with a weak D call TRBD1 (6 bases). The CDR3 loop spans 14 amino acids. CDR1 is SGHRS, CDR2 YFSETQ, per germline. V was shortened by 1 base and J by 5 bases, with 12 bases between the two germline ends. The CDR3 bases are TGCGCCAGCAGCTTGAGTTCAGGGGAGTATGGCTACACCTTC. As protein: CASSLSSGEYGYTF.

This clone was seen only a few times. In nucleotides, the CDR3 is TGTGCCAGCCGGATGCCGGGACAGGGGTGGGGGACCGGGGAGCTGTTTTTT. This sequence encodes CASRMPGQGWGTGELFF. The genes are TRBV2 and TRBJ2-2; 10 nucleotides align to TRBD1. V shed 8 bases and J 5 bases; nucleotides not matched to a gene: 14. From germline, CDR1 is SNHLY and CDR2 FYNNEI. The CDR3 covers 17 residues.

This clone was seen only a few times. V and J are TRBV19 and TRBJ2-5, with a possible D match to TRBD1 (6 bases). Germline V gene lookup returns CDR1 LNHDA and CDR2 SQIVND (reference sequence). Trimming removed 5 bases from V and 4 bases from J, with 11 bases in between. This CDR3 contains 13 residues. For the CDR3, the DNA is TGTGCCAGTAGTTGGGGGCTGGGAGAGACCCAGTACTTC. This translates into CASSWGLGETQYF.

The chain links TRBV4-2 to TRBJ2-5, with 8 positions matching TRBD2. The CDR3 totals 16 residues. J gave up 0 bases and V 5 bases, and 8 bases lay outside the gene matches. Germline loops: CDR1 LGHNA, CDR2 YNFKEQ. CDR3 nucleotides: TGTGCCAGCAGCTTAGGTAGCGGGGTGTACCAAGAGACCCAGTACTTC. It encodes CASSLGSGVYQETQYF.

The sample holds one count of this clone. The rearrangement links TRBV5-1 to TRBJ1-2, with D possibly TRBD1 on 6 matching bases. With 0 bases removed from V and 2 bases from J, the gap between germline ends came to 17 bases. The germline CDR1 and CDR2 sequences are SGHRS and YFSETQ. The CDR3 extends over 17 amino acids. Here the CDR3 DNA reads TGCGCCAGCAGCTTGGGACAGGAGACCGCCTCGAACTATGGCTACACCTTC. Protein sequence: CASSLGQETASNYGYTF. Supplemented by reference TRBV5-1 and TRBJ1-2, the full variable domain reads KAGVTQTPRYLIKTRGQQVTLSCSPISGHRSVSWYQQTPGQGLQFLFEYFSETQRNKGNFPGRFSGRQFSNSRSEMNVSTLELGDSALYLCASSLGQETASNYGYTFGSGTRLTVV.

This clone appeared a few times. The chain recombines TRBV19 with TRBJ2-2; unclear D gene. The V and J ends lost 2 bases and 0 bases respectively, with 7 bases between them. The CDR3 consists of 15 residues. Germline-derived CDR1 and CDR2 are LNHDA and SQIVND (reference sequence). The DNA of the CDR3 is TGTGCCAGTAGTATACAGGCTTCGAACACCGGGGAGCTGTTTTTT. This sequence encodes CASSIQASNTGELFF.

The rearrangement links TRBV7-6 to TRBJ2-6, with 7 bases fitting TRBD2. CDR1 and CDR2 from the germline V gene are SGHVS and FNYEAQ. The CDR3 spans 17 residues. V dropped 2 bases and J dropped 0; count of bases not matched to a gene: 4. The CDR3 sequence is CASSLLGGNSGANVLTF. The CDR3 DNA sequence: TGTGCCAGCAGCTTACTCGGGGGGAACTCTGGGGCCAACGTCCTGACTTTC.